One and the same sample provided the 14 T cell receptor beta chains below, sequenced in a study of identical twins. TCRdb re-analysed the 5' RACE reads in MiXCR, keeping a single row per CDR3 protein. There are 500,000 to 600,000 distinct CDR3 sequences in the sample; 20% to 25% occur only once, and about 0.91% lies in the top ten. This sample also belongs to another study, concerning T cells expressing NK-cell markers.

The sequenced sample consisted of CD4+ T cells sorted from blood. The receptor set was obtained from a woman aged 18-30 years in good health.

The chain couples TRBV9 to TRBJ2-1; possible D gene TRBD2, 5 bases. V lost 7 bases, J lost 8 bases, and 16 bases lay in between. The CDR3 is 13 amino acids. Germline lookup yields CDR1 SGDLS and CDR2 YYNGEE. CDR3 sequence reads: CASENPGFHEQFF. The CDR3 DNA reads as TGTGCCAGCGAGAACCCGGGGTTCCATGAGCAGTTCTTC.

In this sample, this clonotype turned up many times. The V gene is TRBV6-5, the J gene TRBJ2-7, with D unresolved. The CDR3 is made up of 15 amino acids. Trimming pared 0 bases from V and 4 bases from J, leaving 13 bases between. The germline CDR1 and CDR2 sequences are MNHEY and SVGAGI. The CDR3 spells CASSYSTGLSYEQYF. The CDR3 DNA is TGTGCCAGCAGTTACTCGACCGGCCTCTCTTACGAGCAGTACTTC.

This clonotype turned up a few times. This chain joins TRBV20-1 and TRBJ2-7, with TRBD2 identical over 10 bases. CDR3 length: 16 amino acids. CDR1 and CDR2 from the germline V gene are DFQATT and SNEGSKA (reference sequence). V lost 4 bases to trimming and J lost 5 bases; unmatched junction nucleotides: 14. In nucleotides, the CDR3 is TGCAGTGCTACACCCCTTATAGCGGGGGGTTCGAACGAGCAGTACTTC. It encodes CSATPLIAGGSNEQYF.

The V call is TRBV11-1, the J call TRBJ2-1, with 8 bases fitting TRBD2. The CDR3 length is 18 residues. Trimming at V came to 3 bases and at J to 4 bases, leaving 14 bases not matched to a gene. Looked up from germline, CDR1 is SGHAT and CDR2 is FQDESV (reference sequence). The DNA of the CDR3 is TGTGCCAGCAGCTTTAAAGCCCCTGGTCGCGGGAGGTACAATGAGCAGTTCTTC. Translating gives CASSFKAPGRGRYNEQFF.

This clonotype was recorded a few times. The J gene is TRBJ2-1, the V gene TRBV7-3; 10 nucleotides agree with TRBD2. The length of the CDR3 is 15 residues. The V and J ends lost 0 bases and 6 bases, in that order; junction bases with no gene match: 2. The germline gives CDR1 SGHTA, CDR2 FQGTGA. DNA of the CDR3: TGTGCCAGCAGCTTAACTAGCGGGGGGACCAATGAGCAGTTCTTC. This sequence encodes CASSLTSGGTNEQFF.

This clonotype has more than one count but fewer than ten. The V gene is TRBV5-1, the J gene TRBJ2-7, with TRBD2 identical over 12 bases. This CDR3 contains 15 residues. Looked up from germline, CDR1 is SGHRS and CDR2 is YFSETQ. V lost 3 bases to trimming and J lost 3 bases; unmatched junction nucleotides: 4. DNA of the CDR3: TGCGCCAGCAGCTCGACTAGCGGGAGCGGCTACGAGCAGTACTTC. Translating it yields CASSSTSGSGYEQYF.

This clonotype appeared many times. The gene calls are TRBV20-1 and TRBJ2-1; 11 bases fit TRBD2. The germline V gene has CDR1 DFQATT and CDR2 SNEGSKA (reference sequence). Unmatched junction bases numbered 10, after V lost 6 bases and J lost 6 bases. This CDR3 contains 15 residues. CDR3 sequence reads: CSAPNLAGGSNEQFF. Written as DNA, the CDR3 is TGCAGTGCCCCCAATCTAGCGGGGGGTAGCAATGAGCAGTTCTTC.

With regard to this clonotype: A read error may account for a junction end that differs from germline. The chain recombines TRBV5-1 with TRBJ2-3; either TRBD1 or TRBD2 may fit D (6 bases each). Germline CDR1 and CDR2: SGHRS and YFSETQ. The CDR3 contains 15 residues. The chain's CDR3 is CASSLDGGGTDTQYF. For the CDR3, the DNA is TGCGCCAGCAGCTTGGACGGGGGCGGCACGGATACGCAGTATTTT.

The genes are TRBV12-3 or TRBV12-4 and TRBJ2-6, with D possibly TRBD1 on 6 matching bases. The CDR3 spans 17 residues. Between the trimmed V and J ends, which lost 4 bases and 0 bases, there was a span of 13 bases. Here the CDR3 reads CASSSWTARSGANVLTF. CDR3 nucleotide sequence: TGTGCCAGCAGTTCGTGGACAGCCCGCTCTGGGGCCAACGTCCTGACTTTC.

The rearrangement joins TRBV20-1 to TRBJ1-3, with D possibly TRBD1 on 6 matching bases. The germline V gene encodes CDR1 DFQATT and CDR2 SNEGSKA (reference sequence). V lost 7 bases, J lost 4 bases, and 11 bases lay in between. The CDR3 covers 12 residues. The CDR3 bases are TGCAGTGTACCGGGACAAGGAAACACCATATATTTT. This encodes CSVPGQGNTIYF.

The genes are TRBV11-2 and TRBJ2-1; D may be TRBD2 (6 bases). Germline values: CDR1 SGHAT, CDR2 FQNNGV. The CDR3 has 15 amino acids. Trimming took 4 bases from V and 1 from J, leaving 11 bases between them. The CDR3 loop reads CASSSPLASYNEQFF. CDR3 coding DNA: TGTGCCAGCAGCTCGCCGCTAGCGTCCTACAATGAGCAGTTCTTC.

The rearrangement joins TRBV5-1 to TRBJ2-6; the D is unclear. Trimming removed 5 bases from V and 1 base from J, with 16 bases in between. This CDR3 spans 17 amino acids. Germline V gives CDR1 SGHRS, CDR2 YFSETQ. The CDR3 DNA sequence: TGCGCCAGCAGAGTCCAGGCAAGCCTGTCTGGGGCCAACGTCCTGACTTTC. It yields the protein CASRVQASLSGANVLTF.

The chain is built from TRBV7-9 and TRBJ2-7; D is perhaps TRBD1 (6 bases). In germline, CDR1 is SEHNR, CDR2 FQNEAQ (reference sequence). V lost 3 bases, J lost 2 bases, and 14 bases lay in between. CDR3 length: 15 amino acids. CDR3 amino acids: CASSFLRQAAYEQYF. The CDR3 DNA reads TGTGCCAGCAGCTTCTTACGACAGGCCGCCTACGAGCAGTACTTC. Drawing the rest from reference TRBV7-9 and TRBJ2-7, the complete variable domain is DTGVSQNPRHKITKRGQNVTFRCDPISEHNRLYWYRQTLGQGPEFLTYFQNEAQLEKSRLLSDRFSAERPKGSFSTLEIQRTEQGDSAMYLCASSFLRQAAYEQYFGPGTRLTVT.

There are many counts of this clonotype. The chain recombines TRBV12-3 or TRBV12-4 with TRBJ1-1, with D unclear. The CDR3 totals 13 residues. V shed 7 bases and J shed 3 bases, with 12 bases lying between them. The CDR3 loop is CASTRWADTEAFF. CDR3 bases: TGTGCCAGCACCCGGTGGGCCGACACTGAAGCTTTCTTT.